The rows below give T cell receptor beta chains drawn from one sample of a study of shared clonotypes between healthy human individuals. Some clones are missing from TCRdb's copy, which holds only in-frame ones; the method was immunoSEQ multiplex PCR. The sample carries a few hundred thousand clones, around 77% recorded once. The sequenced sample consisted of PBMCs. Receptor source: a middle-aged woman in good health. Some clones in this sample may be carry-over from other donors' samples. Both conserved end residues are part of each CDR3. Fields, in order: J gene, D gene, V gene, clone size, CDR3 DNA, CDR3 protein. The D gene is left open where the match is weak. Rows may omit the clone size; those that give it use once, few, many or a size class.

TRBJ2-2 | TRBD1 | TRBV5-8 | - | TGTGCCAGCAGCTCCGGGACAGGGTCCAGCGGCACCGGGGAGCTGTTTTTT | CASSSGTGSSGTGELFF
TRBJ1-1 | - | TRBV28 | - | TGTGCCAGCAGTTCATCAATGAACACTGAAGCTTTCTTT | CASSSSMNTEAFF
TRBJ2-3 | TRBD2 | TRBV7-3 | few | TGTGCCAGCAGCCCAGGGACTAGCGGGAGGGCCGTTACGCAGTATTTT | CASSPGTSGRAVTQYF
TRBJ1-5 | - | TRBV25-1 | - | TGTGCCAGCAGTCTAGGGGCAAGCAATCAGCCCCAGCATTTT | CASSLGASNQPQHF
TRBJ1-4 | - | TRBV14 | - | TGTGCCAGCAGCCAAGAGTGGACAGATGAAAAACTGTTTTTT | CASSQEWTDEKLFF
TRBJ2-2 | - | TRBV19 | - | TGTGCCAGTACACTTTTTACAGGGTCCACCGGGGAGCCGTTTTTT | CASTLFTGSTGEPFF
TRBJ2-7 | - | TRBV7-2 | - | TGTGCCAGCAGCCCAATTCCGATGAACGAGCAGTACTTC | CASSPIPMNEQYF
TRBJ1-5 | - | TRBV18 | - | TGTGCCAGCTCAACAGGACTACGGGGCGCGGGGAGCAATCAGCCCCAGCATTTT | CASSTGLRGAGSNQPQHF
TRBJ2-2 | - | TRBV30 | - | TGTGCCTGGAGTTCAGGGCGGTCGTGGACCGGGGAGCTGCTTTTT | CAWSSGRSWTGELLF
TRBJ2-3 | TRBD2 | TRBV7-9 | many | TGTGCCAGCAGCTTGTCAATACTTGGCGGGAGTATGACAGATACGCAGTATTTT | CASSLSILGGSMTDTQYF
TRBJ2-2 | TRBD2 | TRBV7-3 | - | TGTGCCAGCAGCTTTAGCGGGAGAAGTACCGGGGAGCTGTTTTTT | CASSFSGRSTGELFF
TRBJ2-7 | TRBD1 | TRBV10-2 | - | TGCGCCAGCACCATCCTCCGGGACAGCGGCTACGAGCAGTACTTC | CASTILRDSGYEQYF
TRBJ2-1 | - | TRBV6-6 | - | TGTGCCAGCAGTTACCGCAACTTGGATGAGCAGTTCTTC | CASSYRNLDEQFF
TRBJ2-3 | - | TRBV27 | - | TGTGCCAGCAGTTTTGCGGGATGGGGCACAGATACGCAGTATTTT | CASSFAGWGTDTQYF
TRBJ1-1 | - | TRBV7-2 | - | TGTGCCAGCAGCTTAGGCGGTAAGGGAGGAACTGAAGCTTTCTTT | CASSLGGKGGTEAFF
TRBJ2-7 | - | TRBV14 | many | TGTGCCAGCAGCCCCAGGACGAACCCCTACGAGCAGTACTTC | CASSPRTNPYEQYF
TRBJ2-7 | - | TRBV21-1 | many | TGTGCCAGCAGGAACCACCGGGACAGGGTGAGGGAGCAGTACTTC | CASRNHRDRVREQYF
TRBJ2-5 | - | TRBV5-1 | many | TGCGCCAGCAGCCCCCCCGGGGAGACCCAGTACTTC | CASSPPGETQYF
TRBJ2-4 | - | TRBV29-1 | - | TGCAGCGTTGAAGAGAAGGGGAACGGCATTCAGTACTTC | CSVEEKGNGIQYF
TRBJ1-2 | TRBD1 | TRBV5-4 | - | TGTGCCAGCAGGGCAGGGGGGGGCGGCTACACCTTC | CASRAGGGGYTF
TRBJ2-7 | TRBD2 | TRBV19 | - | TGTGCCAGTAAAGACCGGACTAGCGGTCCCTACGAGCAGTACTTC | CASKDRTSGPYEQYF
TRBJ2-1 | TRBD2 | TRBV7-9 | few | TGTGCCAGCAGCTTAGGGAGCGGGAGGTTGGGCAATGAGCAGTTCTTC | CASSLGSGRLGNEQFF
TRBJ2-2 | - | TRBV7-7 | - | TGTGCTAGCAGCTTTAGCGGCACCGGGGAGCTGTTTTTT | CASSFSGTGELFF
TRBJ2-7 | - | TRBV27 | - | TGTGCCAGCAGTACGACACCAACGCTAACCTACGAGCAGTACTTC | CASSTTPTLTYEQYF
TRBJ2-7 | - | TRBV15 | - | TGTGCCACCAGCAGAGATCGTACACTTCAAGAGCAGTACTTC | CATSRDRTLQEQYF
TRBJ2-5 | - | TRBV13 | - | TGTGCCAGCAGCTTCAGAGGGAGGGAGACCCAGTACTTC | CASSFRGRETQYF
TRBJ2-7 | - | TRBV18 | - | TGTGCCAGCTCACCCCCAGGGCGACGGTCGGACGAGCAGTACTTC | CASSPPGRRSDEQYF
TRBJ2-5 | TRBD2 | TRBV5-1 | - | TGCGCCAGCAGTACGGGACTAGCGCAAGAGACCCAGTACTTC | CASSTGLAQETQYF
TRBJ2-2 | TRBD2 | TRBV5-1 | - | TGCGCCAGCAGCCCGGGACTAGCTAAGAACACCGGGGAGCTGTTTTTT | CASSPGLAKNTGELFF
TRBJ2-3 | - | TRBV20-1 | - | TGCAGTGCCCGTGGACGGAGGACGCAGTATTTT | CSARGRRTQYF
TRBJ2-1 | TRBD2 | TRBV4-3 | once | TGCGCCAGCAGCCAAGACCCCGGGAGGGCCGGTTACAATGAGCAGTTCTTC | CASSQDPGRAGYNEQFF
TRBJ2-2 | - | TRBV29-1 | - | TGCAGCGTTAAGGAAGTTAACACCGGGGAGCTGTTTTTT | CSVKEVNTGELFF
TRBJ1-5 | - | TRBV7-8 | - | TGTGCCAGCAGCTCCGCCGGGAGCAATCAGCCCCAGCATTTT | CASSSAGSNQPQHF
TRBJ2-1 | - | TRBV21-1 | many | TGTGCCAGCAGCAAAGTCAACAGGGGGAGAAACAATGAGCAGTTCTTC | CASSKVNRGRNNEQFF
TRBJ2-1 | TRBD2 | TRBV6-1 | many | TGTGCCAGCACTCAACTAGCGGGAGGGCCTCTTGAGCAGTTCTTC | CASTQLAGGPLEQFF
TRBJ2-3 | - | TRBV7-3 | - | TGTGCCAGCAGCTTAATGTCGGCTGGGGGAGATACGCAGTATTTT | CASSLMSAGGDTQYF
TRBJ1-1 | - | TRBV5-6 | few | TGTGCCAGCAGCTTGGATGGGGGCAGGTCTGAAGCTTTCTTT | CASSLDGGRSEAFF
TRBJ2-2 | TRBD1 | TRBV4-1 | few | TGCGCCAGCAGCCAGTCCGGGACAGGGGTTAACACCGGGGAGCTGTTTTTT | CASSQSGTGVNTGELFF
TRBJ1-1 | - | TRBV27 | few | TGTGCCAGCAGTCCTAGGACGAACACTGAAGCTTTCTTT | CASSPRTNTEAFF
TRBJ2-7 | - | TRBV6-5 | - | TGTGCCAGCAGCCCTGATCTATACGAGCAGTACTTC | CASSPDLYEQYF